These 13 T cell receptor beta chains came from one sample sequenced in a study of technical replicates of blood from a handful of donors. The protocol was immunoSEQ multiplex PCR, while the TCRdb copy is restricted to in-frame clones and leaves out a portion. The repertoire holds over 50,000 clones, with approximately 83% as singletons. The sample consisted of PBMCs. These receptors were taken from a human donor in good health. Some clones in this sample may be carry-over from other donors' samples.

This clone was counted once. The rearrangement uses TRBV7-9 and TRBJ1-1; 7 bases agree with TRBD1. The length of the CDR3 is 14 residues. Germline-derived CDR1 and CDR2 are SEHNR and FQNEAQ (reference sequence). V was pared by 1 base and J by 6 bases, with 5 bases of the junction left unmatched. The CDR3 sequence is CASSLGTGNPEAFF. CDR3 sequence (DNA): TGTGCCAGCAGCTTAGGGACAGGTAACCCTGAAGCTTTCTTT.

V gene TRBV7-2 combines with J gene TRBJ2-5, with D tentatively TRBD2 (6 bases). Between the trimmed V and J ends, which lost 5 bases and 5 bases, there was a span of 9 bases. CDR1 is SGHTA, CDR2 FQGNSA, per germline. This CDR3 has 12 amino acids. This CDR3 is CASSPRGETQYF. The DNA for the CDR3 is TGTGCCAGCAGCCCCCGGGGGGAGACCCAGTACTTC.

This clone was counted only a few times. CDR3 DNA: TGTGCCAGCTCACCGGGACAGATAAATTCACCCCTCCACTTT. Amino acids: CASSPGQINSPLHF. V and J are TRBV18 and TRBJ1-6; 7 bases line up with TRBD1. V dropped 3 bases and J dropped 7; count of bases not matched to a gene: 3. The germline V gene encodes CDR1 KGHSH and CDR2 LQKENI. The CDR3 covers 14 residues.

The chain uses TRBV5-4 and TRBJ2-7; 12 nucleotides line up with TRBD2. V shed 2 bases and J 1 base; nucleotides not matched to a gene: 1. Germline assignment: CDR1 SGHNT and CDR2 YYREEE (reference sequence). The length of the CDR3 is 15 residues. CDR3 nucleotides: TGTGCCAGCAGCTTCGGACTAGCGGGGTCCTACGAGCAGTACTTC. It translates to CASSFGLAGSYEQYF.

The rearrangement uses TRBV6-1 and TRBJ2-7; TRBD2 is a possible D gene (5 bases). V lost 4 bases and J lost 7, with 14 bases in between. The CDR3 is made up of 13 amino acids. The germline V gene encodes CDR1 MNHNS and CDR2 SASEGT. CDR3 residues: CASSGRDVGEQYF. The CDR3 bases are TGTGCCAGCAGTGGTCGGGATGTCGGTGAGCAGTACTTC.

This chain links TRBV7-6 with TRBJ2-7; TRBD2 agrees at 11 bases. This CDR3 comprises 18 residues. The junction had 18 bases not matched to a gene; V was cut back by 5 bases and J by 6 bases. The germline V gene has CDR1 SGHVS and CDR2 FNYEAQ. CDR3 bases: TGTGCCAGCAGCCCAAGAGTCTTAGCGGGAGGGCCCTCGGGCGAGCAGTACTTC. Protein: CASSPRVLAGGPSGEQYF.

This chain uses TRBV29-1 with TRBJ2-1; 8 bases are shared with TRBD2. The trim removed 6 bases at V and 5 bases at J, leaving 6 bases unmatched. The CDR3 is 13 residues long. CDR1 and CDR2 from the germline V gene are SQVTM and ANQGSEA. In nucleotides, the CDR3 is TGCAGCGTACGGGGGGGGGCCCACAATGAGCAGTTCTTC. This gives the protein CSVRGGAHNEQFF.

V gene TRBV4-1 combines with J gene TRBJ1-5; D is unclear. There are 13 residues in the CDR3. CDR1 and CDR2 from the germline V gene are MGHRA and YSYEKL. The V gene lost 0 bases and the J gene lost 7 bases, with 7 bases spanning the gap. CDR3 sequence reads: CASSQERRQPQHF. In nucleotides, the CDR3 is TGCGCCAGCAGCCAAGAACGGCGGCAGCCCCAGCATTTT.

The J gene is TRBJ2-1, the V gene TRBV4-1; 11 positions agree with TRBD2. The CDR3 runs 17 residues. V shed 1 base and J 6 bases; nucleotides not matched to a gene: 8. The germline V gene encodes CDR1 MGHRA and CDR2 YSYEKL. Here the CDR3 reads CASSQVDLGLAGNEQFF. CDR3 coding DNA: TGCGCCAGCAGCCAAGTAGACTTAGGACTAGCGGGCAATGAGCAGTTCTTC.

V gene TRBV10-3 combines with J gene TRBJ2-7; D uncertain. CDR1 is ENHRY, CDR2 SYGVKD, per germline. The CDR3 has 13 residues. Trimming left V 2 bases short and J 3 bases short, with 8 bases between. The CDR3 protein is CAISEVPLYEQYF. The CDR3 DNA reads as TGTGCCATCAGTGAGGTCCCCCTCTACGAGCAGTACTTC.

J is TRBJ1-1 and V is TRBV19; unclear D gene. Germline-derived CDR1 and CDR2 are LNHDA and SQIVND (reference sequence). This CDR3 has 13 residues. V lost 7 bases and J lost 6, with 15 bases in between. The CDR3 DNA follows: TGTGCCAGTAATTTCAGAGGCATCGCTGAAGCTTTCTTT. Its protein is CASNFRGIAEAFF.

The chain employs TRBV4-2 and TRBJ2-3, with D possibly TRBD2 on 5 matching bases. The length of the CDR3 is 13 residues. Germline CDR1 is LGHNA and CDR2 is YNFKEQ. The V and J ends lost 0 bases and 7 bases respectively, with 8 bases between them. Here the CDR3 DNA reads TGTGCCAGCAGCCAAGAACAGCGGAATACGCAGTATTTT. This translates into CASSQEQRNTQYF.

The chain uses TRBV10-3 and TRBJ1-6, with TRBD1 identical over 9 bases. V was clipped by 6 bases and J by 10 bases; unmatched bases: 13. This CDR3 has 16 amino acids. Germline CDR1 ENHRY, CDR2 SYGVKD. In nucleotides, the CDR3 is TGTGCCATCAGACCTTCCCCCGGGACAGGGCAATCACCCCTCCACTTT. It codes for CAIRPSPGTGQSPLHF.